This T cell receptor (beta chain) was identified during a study of CXCR3-negative and CXCR3-positive naive CD8 T cells. The method, 5' RACE with UMI labels, was used to prepare the TRB cDNA libraries. TCRdb reprocessed the 5' RACE reads and keeps a single row for each CDR3 protein, giving no DNA. The table for this sample gives 6,500 to 7,000 distinct CDR3 sequences. Germline V lookup: CDR1 MNHEY, CDR2 SMNVEV (reference sequence). This CDR3 has 14 amino acids. Study-wide findings and caveats: Naive cells with CXCR3 showed TRB CDR3s that were more hydrophobic than those in CXCR3-negative naive cells. The authors found comparable surface CD5 between naive subsets and inferred TCR strength from TRB CDR3 properties.

Identification of naive CD8+ T cells rested on CD45RO-CCR7+CD27+CD95- status. With regard to this clonotype: The antigen is not known.

This sequence joins TRBV27 and TRBJ2-2. The sequencing sample was made of naive CXCR3+ CD8+ T cells from blood. Subset of the sample: CD45RO-CCR7+CD27+CD95- naive CD8+ T cells expressing CXCR3 (TNR3+). The receptor was isolated from a human donor in good health. Some clones in this sample may be carry-over from other donors' samples. This chain's CDR3 is CASSLSQNTGELFF.